This note documents a single T cell receptor (beta chain) sequence. The data were obtained in a study of T cell repertoires in cytomegalovirus infection. TCRdb fed the reads into MiXCR, producing one record per CDR3 protein. The sample shows roughly 760,000 distinct CDR3 sequences, approximately 34% of them seen only once. V gave up 3 bases and J gave up 2 bases, with 11 bases separating them. The CDR3 covers 14 residues. The germline gives CDR1 SGHVS, CDR2 FNYEAQ. The chain combines TRBV7-6 with TRBJ2-7, with D tentatively TRBD1 (6 bases). This TCR derives from a human donor in good health (CMV status not recorded). Some clones in this sample may be carry-over from other donors' samples. The sequenced material came from PBMCs. The CDR3 DNA reads TGTGCCAGCAGCTTCGCATCAGGGGCCTACGAGCAGTACTTC. This translates into CASSFASGAYEQYF.